The source of this T cell receptor beta chain is a study of blood T cell repertoires in COVID-19. The overall study: COVID-19 samples from acute and convalescent phases originated in the United States, Italy and Spain.

The germline V gene encodes CDR1 MGHRA and CDR2 YSYEKL. Trimming cost V 0 bases and J 1 base, with 18 bases left between them. CDR3 length equals 18 residues. In the original processing: Amplification from reference gene primers served as the basis for estimated nucleated cell counts. TCRdb keeps only in-frame clones here, not all; method: immunoSEQ multiplex PCR. V, J and clone size reflect that table, while D and trimming were determined from the DNA. Of under 250,000 clones in the sample, 80% to 85% are singletons; the top ten hold less than 5.5%. The sequenced material came from peripheral blood. The chain couples TRBV4-1 to TRBJ1-1, with D unclear. This clonotype was sampled from a man between 50 and 59 years old with active or convalescent COVID-19. This CDR3 reads CASSQEFERVWPNTEAFF. In nucleotides, the CDR3 is TGCGCCAGCAGCCAAGAATTTGAGAGGGTATGGCCGAACACTGAAGCTTTCTTT.